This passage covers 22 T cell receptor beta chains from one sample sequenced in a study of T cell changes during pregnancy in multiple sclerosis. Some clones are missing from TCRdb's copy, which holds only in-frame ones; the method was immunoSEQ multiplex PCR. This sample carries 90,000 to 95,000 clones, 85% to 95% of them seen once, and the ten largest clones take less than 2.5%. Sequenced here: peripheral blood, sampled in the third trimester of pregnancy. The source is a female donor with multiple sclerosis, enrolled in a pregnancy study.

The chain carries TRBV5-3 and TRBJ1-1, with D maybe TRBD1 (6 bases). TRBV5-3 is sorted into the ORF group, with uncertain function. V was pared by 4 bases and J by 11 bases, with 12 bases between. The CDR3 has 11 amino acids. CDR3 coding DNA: TGTGCCAGAAGCAGGGGGTTGAGGGCTTTCTTT. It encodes CARSRGLRAFF.

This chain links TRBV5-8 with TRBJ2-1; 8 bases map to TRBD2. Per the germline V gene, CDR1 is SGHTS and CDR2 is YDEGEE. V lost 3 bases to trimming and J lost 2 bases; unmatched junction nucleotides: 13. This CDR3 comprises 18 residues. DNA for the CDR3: TGTGCCAGCAGCTCCGGCCGTGGACTAGCCCTAACCTACAATGAGCAGTTCTTC. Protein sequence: CASSSGRGLALTYNEQFF. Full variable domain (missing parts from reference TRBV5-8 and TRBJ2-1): EAGVTQSPTHLIKTRGQQATLRCSPISGHTSVYWYQQALGLGLQFLLWYDEGEERNRGNFPPRFSGRQFPNYSSELNVNALELEDSALYLCASSSGRGLALTYNEQFFGPGTRLTVL.

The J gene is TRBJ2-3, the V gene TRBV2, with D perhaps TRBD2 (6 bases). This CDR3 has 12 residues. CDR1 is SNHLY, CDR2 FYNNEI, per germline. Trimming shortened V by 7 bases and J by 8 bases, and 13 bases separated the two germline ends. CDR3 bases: TGTGCCAGCATGCGACTAGAGGGTACGCAGTATTTT. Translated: CASMRLEGTQYF.

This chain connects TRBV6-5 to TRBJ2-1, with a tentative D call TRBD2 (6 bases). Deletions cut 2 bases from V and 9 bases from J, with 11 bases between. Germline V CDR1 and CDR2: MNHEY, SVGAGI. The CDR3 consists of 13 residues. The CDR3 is CASSYGGKPEQFF. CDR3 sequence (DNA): TGTGCCAGCAGTTACGGAGGGAAACCTGAGCAGTTCTTC.

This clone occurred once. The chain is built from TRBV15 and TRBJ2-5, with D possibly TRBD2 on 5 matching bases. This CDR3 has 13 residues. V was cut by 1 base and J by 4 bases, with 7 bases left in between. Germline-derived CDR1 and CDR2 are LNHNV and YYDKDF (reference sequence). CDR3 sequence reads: CATSRVGVETQYF. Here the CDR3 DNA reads TGTGCCACCAGCAGAGTGGGAGTAGAGACCCAGTACTTC. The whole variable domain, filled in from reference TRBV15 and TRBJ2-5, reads DAMVIQNPRYQVTQFGKPVTLSCSQTLNHNVMYWYQQKSSQAPKLLFHYYDKDFNNEADTPDNFQSRRPNTSFCFLDIRSPGLGDTAMYLCATSRVGVETQYFGPGTRLLVL.

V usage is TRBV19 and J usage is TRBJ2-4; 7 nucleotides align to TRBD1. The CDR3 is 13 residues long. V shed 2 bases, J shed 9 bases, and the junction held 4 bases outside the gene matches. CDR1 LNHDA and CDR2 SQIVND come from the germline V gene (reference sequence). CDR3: CASSIKGAPIQYF. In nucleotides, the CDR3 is TGTGCCAGTAGTATAAAGGGGGCCCCCATTCAGTACTTC.

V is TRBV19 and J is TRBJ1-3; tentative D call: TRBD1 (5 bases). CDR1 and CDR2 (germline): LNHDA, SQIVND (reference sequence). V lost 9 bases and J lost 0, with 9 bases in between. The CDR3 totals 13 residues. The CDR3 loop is CASRQTSGNTIYF. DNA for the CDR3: TGTGCCAGCAGACAGACCTCTGGAAACACCATATATTTT.

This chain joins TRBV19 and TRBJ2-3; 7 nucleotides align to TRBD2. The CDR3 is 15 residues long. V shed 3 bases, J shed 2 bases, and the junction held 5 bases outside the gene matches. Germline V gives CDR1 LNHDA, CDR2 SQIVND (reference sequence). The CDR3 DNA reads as TGTGCCAGTAGTATTGCGGGGAGGGCCACAGATACGCAGTATTTT. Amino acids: CASSIAGRATDTQYF.

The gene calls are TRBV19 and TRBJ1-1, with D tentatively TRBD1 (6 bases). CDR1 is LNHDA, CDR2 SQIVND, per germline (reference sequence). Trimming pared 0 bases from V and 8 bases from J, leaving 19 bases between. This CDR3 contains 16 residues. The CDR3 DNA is TGTGCCAGTAGTATAGAACCCTCGGGGGGGCGACCGGAAGCTTTCTTT. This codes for CASSIEPSGGRPEAFF.

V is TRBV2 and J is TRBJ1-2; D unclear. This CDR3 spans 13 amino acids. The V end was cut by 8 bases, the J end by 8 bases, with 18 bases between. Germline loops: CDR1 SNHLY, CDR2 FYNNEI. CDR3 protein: CASRGRPSGGYTF. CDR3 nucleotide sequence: TGTGCCAGCCGAGGACGGCCGTCGGGGGGCTACACCTTC.

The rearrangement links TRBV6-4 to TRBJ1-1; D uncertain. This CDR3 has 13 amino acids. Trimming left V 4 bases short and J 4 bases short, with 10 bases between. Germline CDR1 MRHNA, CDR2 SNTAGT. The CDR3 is CASSGQAGTEAFF. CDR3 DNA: TGTGCCAGCAGTGGGCAGGCGGGCACTGAAGCTTTCTTT.

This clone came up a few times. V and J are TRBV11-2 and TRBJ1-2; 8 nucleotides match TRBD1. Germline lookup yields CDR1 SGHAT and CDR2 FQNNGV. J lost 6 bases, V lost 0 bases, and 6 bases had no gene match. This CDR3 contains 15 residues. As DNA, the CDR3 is TGTGCCAGCAGCTTAGATCCGGGGACAGGCCATGGCTACACCTTC. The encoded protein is CASSLDPGTGHGYTF.

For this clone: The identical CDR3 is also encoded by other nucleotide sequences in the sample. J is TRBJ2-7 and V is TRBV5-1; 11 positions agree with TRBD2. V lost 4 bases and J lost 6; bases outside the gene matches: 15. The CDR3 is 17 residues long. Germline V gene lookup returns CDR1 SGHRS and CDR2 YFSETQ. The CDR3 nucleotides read TGCGCCAGCAGCGGTCTACTAGCGGGAGAACCCCCCGTCGAGCAGTACTTC. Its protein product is CASSGLLAGEPPVEQYF.

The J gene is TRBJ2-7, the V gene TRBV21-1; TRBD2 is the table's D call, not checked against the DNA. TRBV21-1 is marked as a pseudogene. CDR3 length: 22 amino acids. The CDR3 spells CASSKEPQGLAGIRRMTYEQYF. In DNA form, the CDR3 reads TGTGCCAGCAGCAAAGAGCCCCAAGGACTAGCGGGAATCCGTCGAATGACCTACGAGCAGTACTTC.

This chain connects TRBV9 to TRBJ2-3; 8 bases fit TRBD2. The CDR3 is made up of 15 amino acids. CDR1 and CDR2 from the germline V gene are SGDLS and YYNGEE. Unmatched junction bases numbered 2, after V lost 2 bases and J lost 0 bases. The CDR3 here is CASSVSGISTDTQYF. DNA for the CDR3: TGTGCCAGCAGCGTTAGCGGGATCAGCACAGATACGCAGTATTTT.

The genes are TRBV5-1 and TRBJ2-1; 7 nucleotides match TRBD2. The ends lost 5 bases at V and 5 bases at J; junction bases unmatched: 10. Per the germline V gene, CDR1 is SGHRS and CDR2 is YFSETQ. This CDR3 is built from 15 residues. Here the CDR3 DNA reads TGCGCCAGCAGATCAAGCGGGACTTCCCACAATGAGCAGTTCTTC. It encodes CASRSSGTSHNEQFF. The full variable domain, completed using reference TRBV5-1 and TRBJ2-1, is KAGVTQTPRYLIKTRGQQVTLSCSPISGHRSVSWYQQTPGQGLQFLFEYFSETQRNKGNFPGRFSGRQFSNSRSEMNVSTLELGDSALYLCASRSSGTSHNEQFFGPGTRLTVL.

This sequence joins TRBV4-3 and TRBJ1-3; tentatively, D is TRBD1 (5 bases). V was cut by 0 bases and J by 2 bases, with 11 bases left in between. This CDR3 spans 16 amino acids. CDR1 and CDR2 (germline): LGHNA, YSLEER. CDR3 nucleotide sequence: TGCGCCAGCAGCCAAGATAACGGCAGGGCTGGAAACACCATATATTTT. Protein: CASSQDNGRAGNTIYF.

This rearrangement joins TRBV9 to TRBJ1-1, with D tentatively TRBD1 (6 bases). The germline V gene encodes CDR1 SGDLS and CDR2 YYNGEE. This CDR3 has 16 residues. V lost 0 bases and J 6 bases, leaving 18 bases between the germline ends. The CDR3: CASSVDGGALWAEAFF. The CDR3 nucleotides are TGTGCCAGCAGCGTAGATGGGGGGGCCTTATGGGCTGAAGCTTTCTTT.

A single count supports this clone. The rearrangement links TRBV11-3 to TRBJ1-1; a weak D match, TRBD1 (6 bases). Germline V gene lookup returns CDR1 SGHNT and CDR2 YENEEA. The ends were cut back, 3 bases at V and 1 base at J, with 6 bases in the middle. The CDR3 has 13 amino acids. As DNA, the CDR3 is TGTGCCAGCAGCTTGGACAGGAACACTGAAGCTTTCTTT. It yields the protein CASSLDRNTEAFF.

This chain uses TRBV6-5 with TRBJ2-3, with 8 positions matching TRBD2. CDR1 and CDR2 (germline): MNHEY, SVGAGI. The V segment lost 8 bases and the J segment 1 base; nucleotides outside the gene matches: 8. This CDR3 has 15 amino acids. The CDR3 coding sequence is TGTGCCAGCGGGGAGGGTAGCGGGGGCACAGATACGCAGTATTTT. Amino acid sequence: CASGEGSGGTDTQYF.

CDR3 in amino acids: CASSQAGGGNEQYF. CDR3 nucleotides: TGTGCCAGCAGCCAAGCCGGGGGGGGCAACGAGCAGTACTTC. The chain recombines TRBV14 with TRBJ2-7; 8 bases line up with TRBD2. V was clipped by 1 base and J by 5 bases; unmatched bases: 4. Germline assignment: CDR1 SGHDN and CDR2 FVKESK. The CDR3 has 14 residues.

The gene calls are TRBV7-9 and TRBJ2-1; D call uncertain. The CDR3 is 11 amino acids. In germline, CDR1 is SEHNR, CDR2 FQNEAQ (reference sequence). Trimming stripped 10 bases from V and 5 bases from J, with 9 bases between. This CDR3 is CAIRLDNEQFF. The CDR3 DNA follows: TGTGCCATCCGACTTGACAATGAGCAGTTCTTC.